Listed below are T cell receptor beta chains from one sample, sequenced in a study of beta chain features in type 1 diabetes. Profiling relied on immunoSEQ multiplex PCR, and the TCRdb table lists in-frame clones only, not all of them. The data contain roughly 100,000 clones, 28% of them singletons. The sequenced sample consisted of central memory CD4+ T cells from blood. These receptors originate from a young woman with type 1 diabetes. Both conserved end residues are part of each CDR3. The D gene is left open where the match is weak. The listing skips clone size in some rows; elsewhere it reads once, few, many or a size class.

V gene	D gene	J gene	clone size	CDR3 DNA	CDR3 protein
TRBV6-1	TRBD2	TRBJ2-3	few	TGTGCCACCGGGACTAGCGGACCTAGCACAGATACGCAGTATTTT	CATGTSGPSTDTQYF
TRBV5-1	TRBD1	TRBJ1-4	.	TGCGCCAGCAGCTTTGATTCGACAGGGGAAAAACTGTTTTTT	CASSFDSTGEKLFF
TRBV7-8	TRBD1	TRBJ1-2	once	TGTGCCAGCAGCTTAGTAGCAGGACAGGGGCTCTATGGCTACACCTTC	CASSLVAGQGLYGYTF
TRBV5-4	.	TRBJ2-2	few	TGTGCCAGCAGCTTAGTGTCAGCCGGGGAGCTGTTTTTT	CASSLVSAGELFF
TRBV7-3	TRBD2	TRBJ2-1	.	TGTGCCAGCAGCTCCCGACTAGCGAGCTTTAATGAGCAGTTCTTC	CASSSRLASFNEQFF
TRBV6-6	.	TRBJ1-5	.	TGTGCCAGCAGTTATCGGGGTACCCTACAGCCCCAGCATTTT	CASSYRGTLQPQHF
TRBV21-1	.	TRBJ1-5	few	TGTGCCAGCAGCGCCCGTACGAGACAGCCCCAGCATTTT	CASSARTRQPQHF
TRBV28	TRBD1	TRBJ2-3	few	TGTGCCAGCAGTCCCTCTAGGACAGGGTACACAGATACGCAGTATTTT	CASSPSRTGYTDTQYF
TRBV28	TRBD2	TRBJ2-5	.	TGTGCCAGCAGTTTCCCGGGGGGGAGGGAGACCCAGTACTTC	CASSFPGGRETQYF
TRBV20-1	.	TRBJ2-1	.	TGCAGTGCTAGCCCCGCTAGTGAGCAGTTCTTC	CSASPASEQFF
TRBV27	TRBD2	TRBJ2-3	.	TGTGCCAGCAGTCTACGACTAGCGGCTTCTAGCACAGATACGCAGTATTTT	CASSLRLAASSTDTQYF
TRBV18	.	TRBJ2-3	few	TGTGCCAGCTCACCACAGGGGAACCTGGGAGATACGCAGTATTTT	CASSPQGNLGDTQYF
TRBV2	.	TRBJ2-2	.	TGTGCCAGCAGTCCCCGGGGCGGGGAGCTGTTTTTT	CASSPRGGELFF
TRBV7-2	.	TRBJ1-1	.	TGTGCCAGCAGCTTACAGAACACTGAAGCTTTCTTT	CASSLQNTEAFF
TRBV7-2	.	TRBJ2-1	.	TGTGCCAGCAGCTTAGTGACTTCGAGCTCCTACAATGAGCAGTTCTTC	CASSLVTSSSYNEQFF
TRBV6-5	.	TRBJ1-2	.	TGTGCCAGCCGTGACAGCCCCACTAACTATGGCTACACCTTC	CASRDSPTNYGYTF
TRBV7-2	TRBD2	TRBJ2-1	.	TGTGCCAGCAGCTCGGAGACTAGCGGGAGGGAGTTCTTC	CASSSETSGREFF
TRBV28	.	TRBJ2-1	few	TGTGCCAGCAGCAGAGGGGTTAGCGGCAGGAATGAGCAGTTCTTC	CASSRGVSGRNEQFF
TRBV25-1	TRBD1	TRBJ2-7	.	TGTGCCAGCAGCCACGACAGGGGCGAGCAGTACTTC	CASSHDRGEQYF
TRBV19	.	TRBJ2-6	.	TGTGCCAGTAGAATAGGCAGTCTCTCTGGGGCCAACGTCCTGACTTTC	CASRIGSLSGANVLTF
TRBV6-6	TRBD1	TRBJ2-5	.	TGTGCCAGCAGTTACAAAGGACAGGGAGAGACCCAGTACTTC	CASSYKGQGETQYF
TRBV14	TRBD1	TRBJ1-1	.	TGTGCCAGCGGTCGACAGGGGAAGAACACTGAAGCTTTCTTT	CASGRQGKNTEAFF
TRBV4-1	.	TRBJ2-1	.	TGCGCCAGCAGCCAATCTGGAGGAGCTAGCGCATACAATGAGCAGTTCTTC	CASSQSGGASAYNEQFF
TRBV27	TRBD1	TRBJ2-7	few	TGTGCCAGCAGTTTACCGGGACAGCTCCCCTACGAGCAGTACTTC	CASSLPGQLPYEQYF
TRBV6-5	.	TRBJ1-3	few	TGTGCCAGCAGTTACACGGACAGCTCTGGAAACACCATATATTTT	CASSYTDSSGNTIYF
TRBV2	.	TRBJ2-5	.	TGTGCCAGCACCCCAGGGTCAGAAGAGACCCAGTACTTC	CASTPGSEETQYF
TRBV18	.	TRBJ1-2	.	TGTGCCAGCTCACCGGAGGTTAACTATGGCTACACCTTC	CASSPEVNYGYTF
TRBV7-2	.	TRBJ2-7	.	TGTGCCAGCAGCTCTAGAGGGACTCGCGATTACGAGCAGTACTTC	CASSSRGTRDYEQYF
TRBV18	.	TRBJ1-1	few	TGTGCCAGCTCACTCTATACTGAAGCTTTCTTT	CASSLYTEAFF
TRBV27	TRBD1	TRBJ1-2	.	TGTGCCAGCAGCCGCCAACCGCCGGGACAGGGAGTCGGTGGCTACACCTTC	CASSRQPPGQGVGGYTF
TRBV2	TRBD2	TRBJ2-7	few	TGTGCCAGCAGTCTCCGTAGCGGGAGTGGGTACGAGCAGTACTTC	CASSLRSGSGYEQYF
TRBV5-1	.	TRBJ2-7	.	TGCGCCAGCAGCTTGGACGGGGGATTGACCTACGAGCAGTACTTC	CASSLDGGLTYEQYF
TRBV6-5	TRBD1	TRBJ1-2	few	TGTGCCAGCAGCCCCGGGACAGCCAGAGGTGATGGCTACACCTTC	CASSPGTARGDGYTF
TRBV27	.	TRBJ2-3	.	TGTGCCAGCAGTAAGGAGGGGCTCTCAGATACGCAGTATTTT	CASSKEGLSDTQYF
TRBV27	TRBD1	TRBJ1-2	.	TGTGCCAGCAGTTTGGGTAACAGGGGAACCGGCTACACCTTC	CASSLGNRGTGYTF
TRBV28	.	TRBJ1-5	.	TGTGCCAGCAGAGGGGGAGGGGGTCTCAATCAGCCCCAGCATTTT	CASRGGGGLNQPQHF
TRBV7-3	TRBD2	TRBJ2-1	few	TGTGCCAGCAGCTGGACTAGCGGCGACAATGAGCAGTTCTTC	CASSWTSGDNEQFF
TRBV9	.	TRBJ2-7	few	TGTGCCAGCAGCGTAGGGAAGAAGCGGAGATCCTACGAGCAGTACTTC	CASSVGKKRRSYEQYF
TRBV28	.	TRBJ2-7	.	TGTGCCAGCAGCCCACCGGTGACTATCGCCTACGAGCAGTACTTC	CASSPPVTIAYEQYF
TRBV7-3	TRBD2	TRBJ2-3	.	TGTGCCAGCAGCTATGGACTAGCTGCGGATACGCAGTATTTT	CASSYGLAADTQYF
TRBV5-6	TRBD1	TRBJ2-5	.	TGTGCCAGCAGCTTGGGGGGACAGGGTCGGGAGACCCAGTACTTC	CASSLGGQGRETQYF
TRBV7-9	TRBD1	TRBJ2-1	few	TGTGCCAGCAGCCTTCAAGGGACAGCCTCCTACAATGAGCAGTTCTTC	CASSLQGTASYNEQFF
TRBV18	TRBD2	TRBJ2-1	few	TGTGCCAGCTCCCTTCAAGCGGGAGTGGCCTACAATGAGCAGTTCTTC	CASSLQAGVAYNEQFF
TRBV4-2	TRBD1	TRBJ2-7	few	TGTGCCAGCAGCCAAGGACAGGGGGCCTACGAGCAGTACTTC	CASSQGQGAYEQYF
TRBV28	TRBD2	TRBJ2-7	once	TGTGCCAGCAGTTCGCCCCCCCAGACTAGCGGGAGGGGGGAGCAGTACTTC	CASSSPPQTSGRGEQYF
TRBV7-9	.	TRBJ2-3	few	TGCGCCAGCAGCCCCACGGCGGGCACAGATACGCAGTATTTT	CASSPTAGTDTQYF
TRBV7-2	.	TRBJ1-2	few	TGTGCCAGCAGCGAACAGGGAAAGGGCGGCTACACCTTC	CASSEQGKGGYTF
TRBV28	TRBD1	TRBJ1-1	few	TGTGCCACCTATACCCGACAGGGCGCAGCTTTCTTT	CATYTRQGAAFF
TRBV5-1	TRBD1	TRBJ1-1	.	TGCGCCAGCAGCTGGGGACAGGGGGGGCCTTTGAACACTGAAGCTTTCTTT	CASSWGQGGPLNTEAFF
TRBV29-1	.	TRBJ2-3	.	TGCAGCGTTACCCGAGGAGTTAGCACAGATACGCAGTATTTT	CSVTRGVSTDTQYF
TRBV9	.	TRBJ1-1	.	TGTGCCAGCAGCGTAGCGCCCCGGGGGAGGGACACTGAAGCTTTCTTT	CASSVAPRGRDTEAFF
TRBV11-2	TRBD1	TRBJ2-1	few	TGTGCCAGCAGCTACAACAGGGGATCCTACAATGAGCAGTTCTTC	CASSYNRGSYNEQFF